This TCR beta chain derives from a study of cytomegalovirus exposure and HLA in healthy donors. Study-level points and caveats: Analysis was performed later, and it showed HLA-associated TCR beta chains to be more clonally expanded than equally common others.

Germline V gene lookup returns CDR1 MNHEY and CDR2 SMNVEV (reference sequence). The CDR3 runs 14 residues. V lost 2 bases and J 1 base, leaving 6 bases between the germline ends. This clone appeared many times. What it binds is not known. The primer mix had 60 Vbeta and 13 Jbeta primers. Profiling relied on immunoSEQ multiplex PCR, and the TCRdb table lists in-frame clones only, not all of them. This sample yields about 52,000 clones, of which around 62% are seen a single time; roughly 12% belongs to the top ten. This sequence originates from a human donor in good health. The sequencing input was PBMCs. V usage is TRBV27 and J usage is TRBJ1-5; the D is unclear. CDR3 sequence (DNA): TGTGCCAGCAGTTTAGGAGACAGCAATCAGCCCCAGCATTTT. Translating it yields CASSLGDSNQPQHF.